The clone carrying this T cell receptor (beta chain) was picked up one time. Its antigen is not known. Other DNA sequences within the sample encode an identical CDR3. There are 13 residues in the CDR3. V gave up 1 base and J gave up 0 bases, with 3 bases separating them. The germline V gene encodes CDR1 SGHAT and CDR2 FQNNGV. This record belongs to a study of shared clonotypes between healthy human individuals. General study results and limits: Sequencing depth was a factor that was expected to affect clonotype sharing among donors.

Method: immunoSEQ multiplex PCR; TCRdb's copy keeps in-frame clones and lacks some. Among some 500,000 clones listed, almost 97% were seen once. The clonotype originates from a woman in her twenties or thirties in good health. This sequence joins TRBV11-2 and TRBJ1-1; D gene unclear. What was sequenced was naive CD4+ T cells sorted from blood. Sample subset: CD45RA+ positively selected. The CDR3: CASSLGLNTEAFF. CDR3 in DNA: TGTGCCAGCAGCTTAGGTCTGAACACTGAAGCTTTCTTT.